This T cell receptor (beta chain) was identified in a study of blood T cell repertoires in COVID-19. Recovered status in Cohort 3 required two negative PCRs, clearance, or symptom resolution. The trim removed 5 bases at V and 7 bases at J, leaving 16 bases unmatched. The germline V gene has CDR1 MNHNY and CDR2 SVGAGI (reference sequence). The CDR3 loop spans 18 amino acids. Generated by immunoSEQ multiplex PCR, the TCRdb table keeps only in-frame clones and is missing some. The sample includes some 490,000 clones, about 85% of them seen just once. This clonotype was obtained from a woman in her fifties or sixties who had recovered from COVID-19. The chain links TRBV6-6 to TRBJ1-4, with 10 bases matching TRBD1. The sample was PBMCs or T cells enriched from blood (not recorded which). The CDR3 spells CASSRGGTGVPRGEKLFF. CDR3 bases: TGTGCCAGCAGTCGTGGGGGGACAGGGGTCCCGAGGGGTGAAAAACTGTTTTTT.